Each of the 7 T cell receptor beta chains below was sequenced from the same sample in a study of somatic mutations in cytotoxic T cells in rheumatoid arthritis (dated by TCRdb to about 2017). The library was prepared using the immunoSEQ multiplex PCR assay. TCRdb took over this immuneACCESS table, retaining in-frame rearrangements with V and J assigned. Such tables are incomplete; in checked studies, under half of the missing clones stem from an unresolved V gene, and the remainder is unexplained. Within this sample are some 17,000 clones, with 82% of them counted one time only. The ten largest make up approximately 19% of the sample. Sequenced material: CD8+ T cells sorted from blood. These receptors were obtained from an adult with rheumatoid arthritis.

V gene TRBV6-5 combines with J gene TRBJ1-2; 7 bases are shared with TRBD1. The germline CDR1 and CDR2 sequences are MNHEY and SVGAGI. The CDR3 runs 13 residues. J was trimmed by 3 bases and V by 5 bases; bases with no gene match: 3. The CDR3 DNA reads as TGTGCCAGCAGTCGGGACAGTGACTATGGCTACACCTTC. Its translation is CASSRDSDYGYTF.

This chain joins TRBV11-1 and TRBJ2-7, with D perhaps TRBD2 (5 bases). CDR1 and CDR2 from the germline V gene are SGHAT and FQDESV (reference sequence). CDR3 length: 13 amino acids. The V and J ends lost 6 bases and 6 bases respectively, with 15 bases between them. The CDR3 nucleotides are TGTGCCAGCAGAGGTCTGGGGAGAGGCGAGCAGTACTTC. Translating gives CASRGLGRGEQYF.

The chain links TRBV2 to TRBJ2-1; 8 nucleotides line up with TRBD2. V was clipped by 3 bases and J by 4 bases; unmatched bases: 8. Germline CDR1 is SNHLY and CDR2 is FYNNEI. The CDR3 extends over 16 amino acids. CDR3 sequence: CASSEGLAGKYNEQFF. The CDR3 DNA is TGTGCCAGCAGTGAGGGATTAGCGGGAAAATACAATGAGCAGTTCTTC.

The V and J genes are TRBV13 and TRBJ2-5; D is possibly TRBD1 or TRBD2 (5 bases each). CDR1 is PRHDT and CDR2 is FYEKMQ in the germline V gene (reference sequence). CDR3 length: 18 residues. Trimming took off 4 bases at V and 5 bases at J, with 26 bases between the two ends. The CDR3 sequence: CASSSLGKDSAAGETQYF. The CDR3 nucleotides are TGTGCCAGCAGCTCACTAGGTAAAGACAGTGCAGCCGGGGAGACCCAGTACTTC.

The V call is TRBV18, the J call TRBJ1-4; D unresolved. V was shortened by 2 bases and J by 4 bases, with 11 bases between the two germline ends. Germline CDR1 and CDR2: KGHSH and LQKENI. The CDR3 is 15 residues long. The CDR3 region is CASSPFRGDNEKLFF. The DNA for the CDR3 is TGTGCCAGCTCACCATTCCGAGGAGATAATGAAAAACTGTTTTTT.

V usage is TRBV6-5 and J usage is TRBJ2-1; no clear D. The V and J ends lost 2 bases and 5 bases respectively, with 10 bases between them. CDR1 is MNHEY, CDR2 SVGAGI, per germline. The length of the CDR3 is 14 residues. CDR3 sequence reads: CASSYESRNNEQFF. The CDR3 DNA sequence: TGTGCCAGCAGTTACGAGTCCAGAAACAATGAGCAGTTCTTC.

The rearrangement joins TRBV5-5 to TRBJ2-7, with a tentative D call TRBD1 (5 bases). The CDR3 totals 14 residues. Trimming left V 2 bases short and J 0 bases short, with 9 bases between. CDR1 SGHKS and CDR2 YYEKEE come from the germline V gene (reference sequence). CDR3 sequence reads: CASSFGQGSYEQYF. The CDR3 nucleotides read TGTGCCAGCAGCTTTGGCCAGGGCTCCTACGAGCAGTACTTC.